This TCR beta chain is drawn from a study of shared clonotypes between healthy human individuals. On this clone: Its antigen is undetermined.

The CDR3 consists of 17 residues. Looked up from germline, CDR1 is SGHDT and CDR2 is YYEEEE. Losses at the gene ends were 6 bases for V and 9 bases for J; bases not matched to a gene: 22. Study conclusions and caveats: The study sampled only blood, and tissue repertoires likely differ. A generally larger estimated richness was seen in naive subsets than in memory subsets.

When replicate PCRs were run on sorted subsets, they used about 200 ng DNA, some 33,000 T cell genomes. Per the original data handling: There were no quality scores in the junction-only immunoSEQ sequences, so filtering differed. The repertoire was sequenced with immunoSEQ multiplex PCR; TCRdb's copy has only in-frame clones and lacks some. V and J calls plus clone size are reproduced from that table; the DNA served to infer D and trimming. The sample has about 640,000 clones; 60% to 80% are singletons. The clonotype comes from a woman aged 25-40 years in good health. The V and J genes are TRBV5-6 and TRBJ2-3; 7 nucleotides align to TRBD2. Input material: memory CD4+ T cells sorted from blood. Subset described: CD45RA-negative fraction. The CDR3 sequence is CASNVKRGTARGGTQYF. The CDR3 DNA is TGTGCCAGCAACGTAAAACGGGGGACCGCAAGGGGAGGGACGCAGTATTTT.